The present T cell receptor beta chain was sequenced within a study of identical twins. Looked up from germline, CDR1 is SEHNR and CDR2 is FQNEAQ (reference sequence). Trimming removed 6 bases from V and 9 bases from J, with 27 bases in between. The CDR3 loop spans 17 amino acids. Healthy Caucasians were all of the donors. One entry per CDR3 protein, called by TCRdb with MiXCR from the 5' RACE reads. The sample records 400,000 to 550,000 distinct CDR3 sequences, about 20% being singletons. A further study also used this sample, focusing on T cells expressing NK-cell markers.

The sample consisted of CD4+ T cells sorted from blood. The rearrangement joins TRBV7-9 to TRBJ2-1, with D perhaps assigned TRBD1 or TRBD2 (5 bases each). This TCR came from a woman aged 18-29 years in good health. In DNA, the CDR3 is TGTGCCAGCAGTACTACCTCTAAGCTTTGGGGGTCTGGTGAGCAGTTCTTC. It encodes CASSTTSKLWGSGEQFF. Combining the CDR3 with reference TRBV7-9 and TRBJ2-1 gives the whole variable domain DTGVSQNPRHKITKRGQNVTFRCDPISEHNRLYWYRQTLGQGPEFLTYFQNEAQLEKSRLLSDRFSAERPKGSFSTLEIQRTEQGDSAMYLCASSTTSKLWGSGEQFFGPGTRLTVL.